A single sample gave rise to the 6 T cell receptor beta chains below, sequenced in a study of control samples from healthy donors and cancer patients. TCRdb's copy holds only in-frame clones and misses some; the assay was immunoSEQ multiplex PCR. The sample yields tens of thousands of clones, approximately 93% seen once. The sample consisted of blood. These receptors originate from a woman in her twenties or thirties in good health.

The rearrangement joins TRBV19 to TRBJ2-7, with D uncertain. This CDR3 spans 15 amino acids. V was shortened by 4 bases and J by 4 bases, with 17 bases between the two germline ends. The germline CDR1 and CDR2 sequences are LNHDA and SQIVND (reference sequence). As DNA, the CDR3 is TGTGCCAGTAGTACCCGGCAGGAGCGTACTTACGAGCAGTACTTC. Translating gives CASSTRQERTYEQYF.

CDR3 nucleotide sequence: TGTGCCAGCAGTGCCCTGGACTATGGCTACACCTTC. Amino acid sequence: CASSALDYGYTF. The chain employs TRBV2 and TRBJ1-2; the D is unclear. The V gene's germline CDR1 is SNHLY and CDR2 FYNNEI. The CDR3 runs to 12 residues. V lost 4 bases and J lost 3, with 6 bases in between.

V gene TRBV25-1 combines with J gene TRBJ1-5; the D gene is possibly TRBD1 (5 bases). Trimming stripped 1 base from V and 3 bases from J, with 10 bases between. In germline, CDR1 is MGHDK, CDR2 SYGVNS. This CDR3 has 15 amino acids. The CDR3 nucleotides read TGTGCCAGCAGTGAATCGACAGTGCCCAATCAGCCCCAGCATTTT. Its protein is CASSESTVPNQPQHF.

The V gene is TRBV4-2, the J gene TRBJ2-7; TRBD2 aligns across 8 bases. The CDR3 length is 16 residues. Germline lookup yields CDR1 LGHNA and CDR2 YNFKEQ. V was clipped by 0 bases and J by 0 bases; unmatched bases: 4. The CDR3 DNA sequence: TGTGCCAGCAGCCAAGAGGGGACTAGTGGCTCCTACGAGCAGTACTTC. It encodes CASSQEGTSGSYEQYF.

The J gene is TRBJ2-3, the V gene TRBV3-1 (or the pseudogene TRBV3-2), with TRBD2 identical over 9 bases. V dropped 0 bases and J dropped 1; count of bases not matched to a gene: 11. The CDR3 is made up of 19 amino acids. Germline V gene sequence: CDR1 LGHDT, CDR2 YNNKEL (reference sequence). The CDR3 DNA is TGTGCCAGCAGCCAAGAGGTGCTAGCGGGACGTTTGCGCACAGATACGCAGTATTTT. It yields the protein CASSQEVLAGRLRTDTQYF.

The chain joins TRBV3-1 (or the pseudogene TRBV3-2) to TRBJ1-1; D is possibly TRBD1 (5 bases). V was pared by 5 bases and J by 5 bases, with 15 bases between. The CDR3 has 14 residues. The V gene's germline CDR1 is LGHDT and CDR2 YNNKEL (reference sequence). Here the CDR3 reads CASSSAGGGTEAFF. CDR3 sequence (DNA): TGTGCCAGCAGCTCAGCCGGGGGTGGTACTGAAGCTTTCTTT.